Only one count was recorded for the clone carrying this TCR beta chain. Patients got ipilimumab 1 mg/kg beginning 14 to 28 days post-transplant. The entry originates in a study of ipilimumab plus nivolumab after autologous stem cell transplantation. About the research overall: Myeloma patients were high-risk transplant-naive or relapsed within 3 years of first autologous transplant.

Germline CDR1 SNHLY, CDR2 FYNNEI. V lost 2 bases, J lost 6 bases, and 13 bases lay in between. The CDR3 spans 14 residues. Clones were read by immunoSEQ multiplex PCR, and TCRdb kept only the in-frame ones, dropping some. The table shows about 4,800 clones, with approximately 70% occurring only once. The input for sequencing was PBMCs, taken in a trial of ipilimumab plus nivolumab as post-transplant consolidation. The chain combines TRBV2 with TRBJ1-1; D perhaps matches TRBD1 (6 bases). The clonotype originates from a male donor with multiple myeloma. CDR3 sequence reads: CASSEYRDGAEAFF. The DNA for the CDR3 is TGTGCCAGCAGTGAATACAGGGACGGGGCTGAAGCTTTCTTT.